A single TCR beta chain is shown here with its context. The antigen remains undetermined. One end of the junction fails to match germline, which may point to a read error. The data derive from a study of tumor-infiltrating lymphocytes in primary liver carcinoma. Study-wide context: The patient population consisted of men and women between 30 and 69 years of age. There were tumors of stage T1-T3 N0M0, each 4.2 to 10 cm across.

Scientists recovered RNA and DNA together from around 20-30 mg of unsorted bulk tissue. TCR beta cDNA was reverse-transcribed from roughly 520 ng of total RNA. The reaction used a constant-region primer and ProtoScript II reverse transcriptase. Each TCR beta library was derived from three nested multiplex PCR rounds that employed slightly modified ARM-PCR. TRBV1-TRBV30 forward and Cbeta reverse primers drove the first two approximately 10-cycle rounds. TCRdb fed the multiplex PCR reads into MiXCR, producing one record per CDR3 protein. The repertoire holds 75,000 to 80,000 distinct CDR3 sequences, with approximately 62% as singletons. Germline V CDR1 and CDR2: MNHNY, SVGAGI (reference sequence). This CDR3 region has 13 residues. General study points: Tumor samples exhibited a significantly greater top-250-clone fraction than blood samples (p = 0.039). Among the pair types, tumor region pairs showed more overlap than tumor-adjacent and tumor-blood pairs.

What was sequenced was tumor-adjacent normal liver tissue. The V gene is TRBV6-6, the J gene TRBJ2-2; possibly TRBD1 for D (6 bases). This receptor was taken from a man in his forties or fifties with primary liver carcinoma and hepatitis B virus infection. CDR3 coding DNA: TGTGCCAGCACTGCAGGGGACGCCGGGGAACTGTTTTTT. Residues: CASTAGDAGELFF.